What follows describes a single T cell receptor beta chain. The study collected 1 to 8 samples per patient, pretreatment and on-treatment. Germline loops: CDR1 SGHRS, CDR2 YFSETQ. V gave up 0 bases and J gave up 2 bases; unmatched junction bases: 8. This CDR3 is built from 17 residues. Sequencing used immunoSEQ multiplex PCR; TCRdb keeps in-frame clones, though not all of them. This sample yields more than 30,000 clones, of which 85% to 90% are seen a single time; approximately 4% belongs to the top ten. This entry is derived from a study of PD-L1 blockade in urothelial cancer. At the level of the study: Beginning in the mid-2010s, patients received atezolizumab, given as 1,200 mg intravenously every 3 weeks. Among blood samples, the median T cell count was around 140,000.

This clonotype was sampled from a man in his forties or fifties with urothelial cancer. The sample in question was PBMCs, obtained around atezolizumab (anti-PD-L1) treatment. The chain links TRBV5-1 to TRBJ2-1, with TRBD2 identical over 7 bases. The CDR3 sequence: CASSLEAAGEPYNEQFF. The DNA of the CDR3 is TGCGCCAGCAGCTTGGAGGCCGCGGGGGAACCCTACAATGAGCAGTTCTTC. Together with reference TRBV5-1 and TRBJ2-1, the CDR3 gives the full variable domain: KAGVTQTPRYLIKTRGQQVTLSCSPISGHRSVSWYQQTPGQGLQFLFEYFSETQRNKGNFPGRFSGRQFSNSRSEMNVSTLELGDSALYLCASSLEAAGEPYNEQFFGPGTRLTVL.